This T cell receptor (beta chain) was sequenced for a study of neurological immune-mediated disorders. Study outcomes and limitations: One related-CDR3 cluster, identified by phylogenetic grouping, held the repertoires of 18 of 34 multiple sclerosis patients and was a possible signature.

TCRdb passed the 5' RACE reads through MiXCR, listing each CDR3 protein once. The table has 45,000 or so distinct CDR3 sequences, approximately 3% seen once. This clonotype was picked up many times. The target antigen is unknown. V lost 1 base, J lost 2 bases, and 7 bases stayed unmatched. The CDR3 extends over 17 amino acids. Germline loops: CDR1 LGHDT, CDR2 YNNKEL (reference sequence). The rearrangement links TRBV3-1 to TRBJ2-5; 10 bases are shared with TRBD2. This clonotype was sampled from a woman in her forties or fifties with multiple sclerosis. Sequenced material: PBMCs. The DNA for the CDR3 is TGTGCCAGCAGCCAAGCTCGGACTAGCGGAATACAAGAGACCCAGTACTTC. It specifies CASSQARTSGIQETQYF.